A single sample gave rise to the 25 T cell receptor beta chains below, sequenced in a study of CXCR3-negative and CXCR3-positive naive CD8 T cells. Study-wide findings and caveats: Greater hydrophobicity was found in TRB CDR3s of CXCR3-positive naive cells than of CXCR3-negative naive cells.

No antigen is known for these receptors. Preparation of TRB cDNA libraries relied on 5' RACE carrying UMI labels. For each CDR3 protein, TCRdb gives one entry from its re-call of the 5' RACE reads, without DNA. Its table lists roughly 140,000 distinct CDR3 sequences. Sequencing used naive CXCR3+ CD8+ T cells from blood. The sample's subset: CD45RO-CCR7+CD27+CD95- naive CD8+ T cells expressing CXCR3 (TNR3+). The receptors stem from a human donor in good health. Some clones in this sample may be carry-over from other donors' samples.

V usage is TRBV20-1 and J usage is TRBJ2-3. From germline, CDR1 is DFQATT and CDR2 SNEGSKA (reference sequence). The CDR3 is made up of 12 amino acids. CDR3 sequence reads: CSANGLEDTQYF.

The genes are TRBV7-8 and TRBJ2-1; with no DNA, the TCRdb D assignment of TRBD1 cannot be verified. CDR1 is SGHVS and CDR2 is FQNEAQ in the germline V gene. The CDR3 runs 14 residues. Here the CDR3 reads CASSRGDNYNEQLF.

CDR3 loop: CASSAEVYNEQFF. V usage is TRBV7-6 and J usage is TRBJ2-1. Germline values: CDR1 SGHVS, CDR2 FNYEAQ. CDR3 length: 13 amino acids.

J is TRBJ1-1 and V is TRBV29-1; the D call from TCRdb, TRBD1, cannot be confirmed without DNA. Germline loops: CDR1 SQVTM, CDR2 ANQGSEA. The length of the CDR3 is 13 residues. CDR3 protein: CSVSRGQGAEAFF.

The chain carries TRBV7-9 and TRBJ1-1; TCRdb designates TRBD1, a call that cannot be tested without DNA. Germline CDR1 is SEHNR and CDR2 is FQNEAQ (reference sequence). The CDR3 is 15 amino acids. CDR3 in amino acids: CASSPELPRDTEAFF.

The rearrangement uses TRBV29-1 and TRBJ1-2; TCRdb reports TRBD1, a call that lacks DNA to check it against. The CDR3 sequence is 13 residues long. Germline CDR1 SQVTM, CDR2 ANQGSEA. CDR3 region: CSVEDPGTAGYTF.

The J gene is TRBJ2-1, the V gene TRBV5-5; TCRdb proposes TRBD2, but this gene call is untestable without DNA. The CDR3 totals 18 residues. Germline V CDR1 and CDR2: SGHKS, YYEKEE (reference sequence). The CDR3 region is CASSGGLAGRGSYNEQFF.

This rearrangement joins TRBV6-5 to TRBJ2-3; TCRdb lists TRBD2, though no DNA is available to test this call. CDR3 length: 14 residues. Germline assignment: CDR1 MNHEY and CDR2 SVGAGI. The CDR3 sequence: CASRDSGLTDTQYF.

The rearrangement uses TRBV11-1 and TRBJ1-1; TCRdb indicates TRBD1, and absent DNA this call remains unverified. Germline assignment: CDR1 SGHAT and CDR2 FQDESV (reference sequence). The CDR3 is made up of 15 amino acids. The CDR3: CASSLRGQGNTEAFF.

The chain combines TRBV18 with TRBJ2-5. The length of the CDR3 is 13 residues. The germline gives CDR1 KGHSH, CDR2 LQKENI. CDR3: CASSPPGQETQYF.

The genes are TRBV4-3 and TRBJ1-2. CDR1 LGHNA and CDR2 YSLEER come from the germline V gene. This CDR3 spans 14 amino acids. The chain's CDR3 is CASSQDISGYGYTF.

The chain recombines TRBV7-9 with TRBJ2-3; TCRdb returns TRBD1, unconfirmable since there is no DNA. In germline, CDR1 is SEHNR, CDR2 FQNEAQ (reference sequence). CDR3 length equals 15 residues. The CDR3 is CASSHRDSSTDTQYF. Full variable domain (remainder filled in from reference TRBV7-9 and TRBJ2-3): DTGVSQNPRHKITKRGQNVTFRCDPISEHNRLYWYRQTLGQGPEFLTYFQNEAQLEKSRLLSDRFSAERPKGSFSTLEIQRTEQGDSAMYLCASSHRDSSTDTQYFGPGTRLTVL.

This rearrangement joins TRBV7-9 to TRBJ2-3. CDR3 length equals 14 residues. The germline gives CDR1 SEHNR, CDR2 FQNEAQ (reference sequence). The CDR3 spells CASSLERSTDTQYF.

The V gene is TRBV7-9, the J gene TRBJ2-7; TCRdb reports TRBD1, a call that lacks DNA to check it against. CDR3 size: 12 residues. The V gene's germline CDR1 is SEHNR and CDR2 FQNEAQ (reference sequence). The CDR3 spells CASSLARGEQYF.

V and J are TRBV4-1 and TRBJ2-7; as DNA is missing, the TRBD2 call by TCRdb cannot be tested. Germline V CDR1 and CDR2: MGHRA, YSYEKL. The CDR3 length is 17 residues. The CDR3: CASSQDPPAGGFYEQYF.

The chain employs TRBV14 and TRBJ1-1; TCRdb's assignment of TRBD1 cannot be checked, as there is no DNA. The germline V gene has CDR1 SGHDN and CDR2 FVKESK. This CDR3 is 14 amino acids long. CDR3 residues: CASSQGRGFGEAFF.

The chain combines TRBV10-2 with TRBJ2-5; TCRdb selects TRBD1, and the lack of DNA leaves this call unchecked. CDR3 length: 16 residues. Germline V gene lookup returns CDR1 WSHSY and CDR2 SAAADI. The CDR3 sequence: CASSDPGGDLQETQYF.

The chain recombines TRBV10-3 with TRBJ2-7; lacking DNA, the TRBD2 call made by TCRdb goes unchecked. CDR1 and CDR2 (germline): ENHRY, SYGVKD. This CDR3 comprises 11 residues. The CDR3 spells CAIKAGYEQYF.

The chain couples TRBV7-9 to TRBJ2-1; TCRdb gives TRBD1 as the D gene, but with no DNA this cannot be confirmed. The germline gives CDR1 SEHNR, CDR2 FQNEAQ (reference sequence). The CDR3 runs 13 residues. This CDR3 reads CASSGTGHDEQFF.

The V call is TRBV29-1, the J call TRBJ2-7; TCRdb outputs TRBD2, but without DNA this stays unchecked. Germline-derived CDR1 and CDR2 are SQVTM and ANQGSEA. The CDR3 is made up of 14 amino acids. This CDR3 is CSVVLAGSMYEQYF.

The V and J genes are TRBV28 and TRBJ1-6; TCRdb returns TRBD1, unconfirmable since there is no DNA. This CDR3 has 15 amino acids. CDR1 is MDHEN and CDR2 is SYDVKM in the germline V gene. CDR3 amino acids: CASSLLDRVSSPLHF.

The J gene is TRBJ1-2, the V gene TRBV4-3. The germline gives CDR1 LGHNA, CDR2 YSLEER. The CDR3 spans 15 residues. The CDR3 protein is CASSPGSLGGYGYTF.

The chain carries TRBV29-1 and TRBJ2-3; TCRdb's D gene call, TRBD1, goes unchecked for lack of DNA. This CDR3 has 14 residues. CDR1 and CDR2 from the germline V gene are SQVTM and ANQGSEA. The CDR3 sequence: CSAAGTGVTDTQYF.

V and J are TRBV20-1 and TRBJ2-3; the TCRdb D gene call, TRBD1, has no DNA to confirm it. This CDR3 region has 15 residues. Germline V gene data show CDR1 as DFQATT and CDR2 as SNEGSKA (reference sequence). CDR3 protein: CSAYKAGAGTDTQYF.

V usage is TRBV3-1 and J usage is TRBJ2-5; TCRdb's D call, TRBD2, is unchecked because there is no DNA. CDR3 length: 16 residues. Germline lookup yields CDR1 LGHDT and CDR2 YNNKEL (reference sequence). The CDR3 is CASSQTPRVLEETQYF.